A selection of T cell receptor beta chains follows, all from one sample in a study of T-cell reconstitution after alpha-beta-depleted transplantation in children. TCRdb re-analysed the PCR reads in MiXCR, keeping a single row per CDR3 protein. The sample holds around 400,000 distinct CDR3 sequences, under 13% seen once. The specimen comprised PBMCs from the stem cell graft donor, sampled from the stem cell graft. These receptors were collected from a human donor who donated a stem cell graft to a child with acute myeloid leukemia. Each CDR3 is given with its conserved first and last residue. Fields, in order: clone size, J gene, D gene, V gene, CDR3 DNA, CDR3 protein. D genes are given only for firm matches. Clone size appears in some rows only: once, few, many, or a class for an expanded clone.

many | TRBJ1-1 | . | TRBV5-1 | TGCGCCAGCAGCTTGGGGCATGGACAGAACACTGAAGCTTTCTTT | CASSLGHGQNTEAFF
. | TRBJ2-3 | TRBD2 | TRBV2 | TGTGCCAGCAGTGGGGTCCTAGCGGGATTAGATACGCAGTATTTT | CASSGVLAGLDTQYF
few | TRBJ2-3 | . | TRBV7-2 | TGTGCCAGCAGCTGGGAGGCGAGTACGCAGTATTTT | CASSWEASTQYF
few | TRBJ2-7 | TRBD2 | TRBV6-2/TRBV6-3 | TGTGCCAGCAGTTACTCGATAGCGGGAGTATTCCGGTACGAGCAGTACTTC | CASSYSIAGVFRYEQYF
. | TRBJ1-1 | . | TRBV10-3 | TGTGCCATCAGTGAGTCTCAGGGCGCCTACACTGAAGCTTTCTTT | CAISESQGAYTEAFF
few | TRBJ2-1 | . | TRBV20-1 | TGCAGTGCTAGAGATCTGAGACAAACAGCAAATGAGCAGTTCTTC | CSARDLRQTANEQFF
few | TRBJ2-5 | TRBD1 | TRBV5-1 | TGCGCCAGCAGCCGGACAGGGCAGCAAGAGACCCAGTACTTC | CASSRTGQQETQYF
many | TRBJ2-1 | TRBD1 | TRBV10-3 | TGTGCCGCCAGGGACAGCTCCTACAATGAGCAGTTCTTC | CAARDSSYNEQFF
many | TRBJ2-3 | . | TRBV20-1 | TGCAGTGCTTGGGACCCGGGACAAGGACGCACAGATACGCAGTATTTT | CSAWDPGQGRTDTQYF
. | TRBJ2-5 | . | TRBV11-2 | TGTGCCAGCAGCTTAGGATTAGTCCAGAGGGAGACCCAGTACTTC | CASSLGLVQRETQYF
. | TRBJ2-5 | . | TRBV9 | TGTGCCAGCAGCGTAGGAGAAGGGGGAGAGACCCAGTACTTC | CASSVGEGGETQYF
few | TRBJ2-4 | . | TRBV7-2 | TGTGCCAGCAGCCCAATTTGGGACGGCAAAAACATTCAGTACTTC | CASSPIWDGKNIQYF
few | TRBJ2-1 | TRBD2 | TRBV15 | TGTGCCACCAGCAGAGGTATTAGCGGGAGGGTCTGGGACAATGAGCAGTTCTTC | CATSRGISGRVWDNEQFF
. | TRBJ1-5 | . | TRBV6-2/TRBV6-3 | TGTGCCAGCATTAACAGCAATCAGCCCCAGCATTTT | CASINSNQPQHF
. | TRBJ2-5 | TRBD2 | TRBV6-1 | TGTGCCAGCAGCCCGACTAGCGGGGGGGCGGAAGAGACCCAGTACTTC | CASSPTSGGAEETQYF
few | TRBJ2-7 | TRBD1 | TRBV18 | TGTGCCAGCTCAAACCCCGGGACAGGGAAAGGCTACGAGCAGTACTTC | CASSNPGTGKGYEQYF
few | TRBJ2-5 | . | TRBV3-1 | TGTGCCAGCAGCCAAGAGGGTTATGCGCGGACCCAGTACTTC | CASSQEGYARTQYF
few | TRBJ1-6 | . | TRBV20-1 | TGCAGTGCAACGAGAGGGACATCGAGCTCCTATAATTCACCCCTCCACTTT | CSATRGTSSSYNSPLHF
few | TRBJ2-6 | TRBD1 | TRBV27 | TGTGCCAGCAGTTTTAGGTGGCAGGGGGAATCTGGGGCCAACGTCCTGACTTTC | CASSFRWQGESGANVLTF
few | TRBJ2-7 | TRBD2 | TRBV29-1 | TGCAGCGTTGAAGCGGCTAGCGGGACCTACGAGCAGTACTTC | CSVEAASGTYEQYF
few | TRBJ2-1 | . | TRBV11-1 | TGTGCCAGCAGCTTAATTTCGCTGCACGGGACACTGAGTTACAATGAGCAGTTCTTC | CASSLISLHGTLSYNEQFF
. | TRBJ1-2 | . | TRBV7-2 | TGTGCCAGCAGCACCCCTGGCCCGAAATTTGGCTACACCTTC | CASSTPGPKFGYTF
few | TRBJ2-1 | TRBD2 | TRBV7-6 | TGTGCCAGCTCAGGGTCGGCGGGGGGCGGGTCTGAGCAGTTCTTC | CASSGSAGGGSEQFF
. | TRBJ2-1 | TRBD2 | TRBV6-2/TRBV6-3 | TGTGCCAGCAGTCCTGGACTAGAAGGCAATGAGCAGTTCTTC | CASSPGLEGNEQFF
once | TRBJ2-7 | . | TRBV6-2/TRBV6-3 | TGTGCCAGCAGCGACCCAAGCCGGGACGGTTCCTACGAGCAGTACTTC | CASSDPSRDGSYEQYF
. | TRBJ2-7 | . | TRBV5-1 | TGCGCCAGCAGCTTGGATGGGGATTCGGGCGAGCAGTACTTC | CASSLDGDSGEQYF
. | TRBJ1-1 | . | TRBV5-1 | TGCGCCAGCAGACCGGGGCGGGGGGCGAGGGAATGGATGAACACTGAAGCTTTCTTT | CASRPGRGAREWMNTEAFF
. | TRBJ2-5 | TRBD2 | TRBV20-1 | TGCAGTGCGTTGACTAGCGGGATTAACCAAGAGACCCAGTACTTC | CSALTSGINQETQYF
few | TRBJ1-2 | . | TRBV12-3/TRBV12-4 | TGTGCCAGCAGTTTAGAACCGCAAGGAGGCTACACCTTC | CASSLEPQGGYTF
few | TRBJ2-1 | TRBD1 | TRBV20-1 | TGCAGTGCTAGAGATTTGGACAGGGCGGCCGGTGAGCAGTTCTTC | CSARDLDRAAGEQFF
many | TRBJ2-2 | . | TRBV10-3 | TGTGCCATCAGTGTATGGGAACCCGCGAACACCGGGGAGCTGTTTTTT | CAISVWEPANTGELFF
. | TRBJ2-2 | . | TRBV5-1 | TGCGCCAGCAGCGTGGCCCCGGGGCAGAACACCGGGGAGCTGTTTTTT | CASSVAPGQNTGELFF
. | TRBJ2-7 | . | TRBV20-1 | TGCAGTGTAGTTAAGGGCAGTTTATACGAGCAGTACTTC | CSVVKGSLYEQYF